What follows describes a single TCR beta chain. What it recognizes is unknown. Viral peptide pools were used in the ViraFEST assay to expand antigen-specific CD4+ T cells, and sequencing came afterward. The culture ran for about 11 days, and then CD4+ T cells were isolated. It was two doses of either the BNT162b2 or mRNA-1273 vaccine that participants received. Roughly 2.1 million PBMC per well received about 10 IU/ml IL-2 and around 9.8 ug/ml peptides in culture. Days 3 and 7 were when half the medium was replaced with IL-2 medium. V was shortened by 1 base and J by 5 bases, with 5 bases between the two germline ends. CDR1 LGHDT and CDR2 YNNKEL come from the germline V gene (reference sequence). This CDR3 region has 12 residues. This entry belongs to a study of vaccination effects on CD4 cells after COVID-19. TCRdb's table, derived via immunoSEQ multiplex PCR, lists solely in-frame clones and lacks some. The table lists around 30,000 clones, more than 60% of them singletons.

The V call is TRBV3-1 (or the pseudogene TRBV3-2), the J call TRBJ2-5; D gene unclear. The sample here was CD4+ T cells from PBMCs cultured with HCoV-NL63 spike peptides, taken after COVID-19 vaccination. The origin of this receptor is a human donor who received a COVID-19 vaccine. For the CDR3, the DNA is TGTGCCAGCAGCCAAGCGGTGGAGACCCAGTACTTC. This sequence encodes CASSQAVETQYF.